Only a few counts were recorded for the clone carrying this TCR beta chain. The data were taken from a study of T cell repertoires in aging, cancer and after chemotherapy. The template was genomic DNA from peripheral blood, not RNA. The CDR3 spans 18 residues. V was shortened by 2 bases and J by 0 bases, with 17 bases between the two germline ends. In germline, CDR1 is MDHEN, CDR2 SYDVKM. A mixed TRB-A/B primer pool amplified rearranged TRB by multiplex touch-down PCR. TCRdb recomputed calls from the multiplex PCR reads with MiXCR, one row per CDR3 protein. The table records approximately 2,000 distinct CDR3 sequences, around 17% of them present only once.

This sequence was found in a human donor with a solid tumor. Sequencing was performed on blood. V usage is TRBV28 and J usage is TRBJ1-5; D gene ambiguous. Here the CDR3 DNA reads TGTGCCAGCAGTTTACCCCCCAACGGAGGGTTTAGCAATCAGCCCCAGCATTTT. Its translation: CASSLPPNGGFSNQPQHF.